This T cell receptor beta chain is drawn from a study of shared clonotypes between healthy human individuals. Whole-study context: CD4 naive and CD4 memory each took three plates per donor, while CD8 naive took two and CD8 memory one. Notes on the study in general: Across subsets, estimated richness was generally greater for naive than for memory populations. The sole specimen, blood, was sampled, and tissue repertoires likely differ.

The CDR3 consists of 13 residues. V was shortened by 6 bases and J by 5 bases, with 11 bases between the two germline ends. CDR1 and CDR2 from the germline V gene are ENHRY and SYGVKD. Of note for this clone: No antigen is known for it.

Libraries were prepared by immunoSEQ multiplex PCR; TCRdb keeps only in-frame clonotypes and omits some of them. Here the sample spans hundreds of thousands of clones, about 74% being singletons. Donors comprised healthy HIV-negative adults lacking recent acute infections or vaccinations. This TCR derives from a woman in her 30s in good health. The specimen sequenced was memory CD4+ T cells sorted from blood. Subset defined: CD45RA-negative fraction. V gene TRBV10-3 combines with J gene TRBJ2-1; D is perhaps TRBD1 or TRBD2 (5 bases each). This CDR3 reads CAIRPGANNEQFF. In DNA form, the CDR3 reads TGTGCCATCAGACCCGGGGCCAACAATGAGCAGTTCTTC.